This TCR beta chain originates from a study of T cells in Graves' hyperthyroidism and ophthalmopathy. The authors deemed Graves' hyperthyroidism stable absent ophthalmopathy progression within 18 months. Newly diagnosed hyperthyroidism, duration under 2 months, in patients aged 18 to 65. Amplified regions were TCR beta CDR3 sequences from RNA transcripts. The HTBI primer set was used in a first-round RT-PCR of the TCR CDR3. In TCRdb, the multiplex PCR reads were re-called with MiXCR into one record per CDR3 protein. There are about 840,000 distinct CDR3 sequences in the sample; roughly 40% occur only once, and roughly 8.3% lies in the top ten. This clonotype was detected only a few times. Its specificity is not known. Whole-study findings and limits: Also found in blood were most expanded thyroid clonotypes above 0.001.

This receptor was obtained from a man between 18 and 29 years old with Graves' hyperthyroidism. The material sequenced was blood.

CDR3 region: CASSVGTGTGAYEQYF. The CDR3 coding sequence is TGTGCCAGCAGCGTAGGAACCGGGACAGGGGCCTACGAGCAGTACTTC. The genes are TRBV9 and TRBJ2-7, with 10 positions matching TRBD1. Trimming at V came to 0 bases and at J to 2 bases, leaving 5 bases not matched to a gene. The germline V gene encodes CDR1 SGDLS and CDR2 YYNGEE. The CDR3 is 16 residues long.